This is a list of T cell receptor beta chains from one sample in a study of blood T cell repertoires in COVID-19. TCRdb keeps only in-frame clones here, not all; method: immunoSEQ multiplex PCR. Of approximately 80,000 clones listed, about nine tenths are singletons. Input material: peripheral blood. These receptors were taken from a human donor in a cohort sampled during active COVID-19. CDR3s leave out the opening cysteine and the closing phenylalanine or tryptophan. The order of the fields is CDR3 protein, V gene, clone size, J gene. Part of the rows lack a size; the others show once, few, many or a class for expanded clones.

cdr3_aa: ASSGFQGGAF; v_call: TRBV10-2; clone_size: -; j_call: TRBJ1-1
cdr3_aa: ASSLTGMGNTEAF; v_call: TRBV7-3; clone_size: -; j_call: TRBJ1-1
cdr3_aa: ASSLPPGQVDGYT; v_call: TRBV7-9; clone_size: once; j_call: TRBJ1-2
cdr3_aa: ASSSLRTNTYNEQF; v_call: TRBV7-9; clone_size: once; j_call: TRBJ2-1
cdr3_aa: ASSDRVGQGAF; v_call: TRBV19; clone_size: -; j_call: TRBJ1-1
cdr3_aa: ASSFWGPTDTQY; v_call: TRBV28; clone_size: -; j_call: TRBJ2-3
cdr3_aa: ASSPNGQGYEQY; v_call: TRBV5-6; clone_size: -; j_call: TRBJ2-7
cdr3_aa: ASSSTQGTGYT; v_call: TRBV5-1; clone_size: -; j_call: TRBJ1-2
cdr3_aa: ASSRVANSASSYEQY; v_call: TRBV19; clone_size: -; j_call: TRBJ2-7
cdr3_aa: ASSQDRGLAGGADTQY; v_call: TRBV3-1/TRBV3-2; clone_size: -; j_call: TRBJ2-3
cdr3_aa: ASSLVGQSEAF; v_call: TRBV5-6; clone_size: -; j_call: TRBJ1-1
cdr3_aa: ASTIGTGGLRDTEAF; v_call: TRBV19; clone_size: -; j_call: TRBJ1-1
cdr3_aa: ASTLDRGVKTQY; v_call: TRBV28; clone_size: -; j_call: TRBJ2-5
cdr3_aa: ASSVVGESEQF; v_call: TRBV9; clone_size: -; j_call: TRBJ2-1
cdr3_aa: ASSKGGTDTQY; v_call: TRBV11-3; clone_size: -; j_call: TRBJ2-3
cdr3_aa: ASSLLDSQETQY; v_call: TRBV27; clone_size: -; j_call: TRBJ2-5
cdr3_aa: ASSQTGASSYEQY; v_call: TRBV7-8; clone_size: -; j_call: TRBJ2-7
cdr3_aa: ASSALKQGAQGYT; v_call: TRBV25-1; clone_size: once; j_call: TRBJ1-2
cdr3_aa: ASSQDSWDSSGNSQPQH; v_call: TRBV4-1; clone_size: -; j_call: TRBJ1-5
cdr3_aa: ASSQGGQGFYGYT; v_call: TRBV4-1; clone_size: -; j_call: TRBJ1-2
cdr3_aa: SASRWGGNSPLH; v_call: TRBV20-1; clone_size: -; j_call: TRBJ1-6
cdr3_aa: ASQRHLAPSGANVLT; v_call: TRBV21-1; clone_size: -; j_call: TRBJ2-6